This is a list of T cell receptor beta chains from one sample in a study of CD8+ T cells in alopecia areata. TCRdb's table, derived via immunoSEQ multiplex PCR, lists solely in-frame clones and lacks some. In the table there are a few hundred thousand clones, roughly 40% of which are singletons. The source was CD4+ T cells sorted from blood, collected at approximately week 37, from a patient treated with tofacitinib. The origin of the receptors is a human donor with alopecia areata. Both conserved end residues are part of each CDR3. D genes are given only for firm matches. Rows may omit the clone size; those that give it use once, few, many or a size class.

NA,TRBJ1-5,TRBV4-2,NA,CASSLSGQPQHF,TGTGCCAGCAGCTTATCGGGCCAGCCCCAGCATTTT
NA,TRBJ2-3,TRBV4-1,TRBD2,CASSQDRSGATSTDTQYF,TGCGCCAGCAGCCAAGATCGGAGCGGGGCGACTAGCACAGATACGCAGTATTTT
NA,TRBJ2-5,TRBV30,TRBD2,CAWQPLAVQETQYF,TGTGCCTGGCAACCACTAGCGGTCCAAGAGACCCAGTACTTC
few,TRBJ2-1,TRBV7-8,NA,CASSLSTGNYNEQFF,TGTGCCAGCAGCTTATCCACAGGGAACTACAATGAGCAGTTCTTC
few,TRBJ2-5,TRBV9,NA,CASSVGRGVSETQYF,TGTGCCAGCAGCGTAGGGAGGGGAGTGTCAGAGACCCAGTACTTC
NA,TRBJ1-5,TRBV19,NA,CASSTHRASGNQPQHF,TGTGCCAGTAGTACACACAGGGCATCGGGCAATCAGCCCCAGCATTTT
NA,TRBJ2-7,TRBV29-1,NA,CSVSEVGEQYF,TGCAGCGTTAGCGAGGTAGGCGAGCAGTACTTC
NA,TRBJ2-1,TRBV7-2,NA,CASSLQLGGLSYNEQFF,TGTGCCAGCAGCTTACAGTTGGGAGGCCTCTCCTACAATGAGCAGTTCTTC
NA,TRBJ2-1,TRBV27,NA,CASSLESFGANSYNEQFF,TGTGCCAGCAGTTTAGAGTCCTTTGGGGCGAACTCCTACAATGAGCAGTTCTTC
NA,TRBJ1-1,TRBV25-1,TRBD1,CASSARQGNTEAFF,TGTGCCAGCAGTGCCCGACAGGGGAACACTGAAGCTTTCTTT
few,TRBJ1-5,TRBV4-2,TRBD1,CASSQSGTGKPQHF,TGTGCCAGCAGCCAGTCCGGGACAGGGAAGCCCCAGCATTTT
few,TRBJ2-5,TRBV13,NA,CASSLTGRRETQYF,TGTGCCAGCAGCTTGACAGGGAGGCGAGAGACCCAGTACTTC
NA,TRBJ1-5,TRBV18,TRBD1,CASSPTGDSNQPQHF,TGTGCCAGCTCTCCAACAGGGGACAGCAATCAGCCCCAGCATTTT
few,TRBJ2-3,TRBV7-2,NA,CASLAHSTDTQYF,TGTGCCAGCTTGGCTCATAGCACAGATACGCAGTATTTT
NA,TRBJ2-2,TRBV4-2,TRBD2,CASSQDSRAGVNTGELFF,TGTGCCAGCAGCCAAGACTCCCGGGCGGGAGTCAATACCGGGGAGCTGTTTTTT
NA,TRBJ2-5,TRBV29-1,TRBD2,CSVFTSGSWQTQYF,TGCAGCGTTTTCACTAGCGGGAGTTGGCAGACCCAGTACTTC
NA,TRBJ2-1,TRBV30,NA,CASARDHYNEQFF,TGTGCCTCAGCACGGGACCATTACAATGAGCAGTTCTTC
once,TRBJ2-7,TRBV29-1,NA,CSVTLRGLYEQYF,TGCAGCGTCACCCTCAGGGGCCTTTACGAGCAGTACTTC
few,TRBJ1-1,TRBV29-1,NA,CSVARFSPGVGRNTEAFF,TGCAGCGTTGCGCGCTTTTCCCCAGGGGTAGGCCGGAACACTGAAGCTTTCTTT
few,TRBJ2-7,TRBV4-2,NA,CASSRTDGEQYF,TGTGCCAGCAGCCGTACGGACGGCGAGCAGTACTTC
NA,TRBJ2-7,TRBV28,NA,CASKPGGRNYEQYF,TGTGCCAGCAAACCCGGGGGGCGCAATTACGAGCAGTACTTC
NA,TRBJ2-5,TRBV7-6,NA,CASSPGGLGVRETQYF,TGTGCCAGCAGCCCAGGAGGGCTAGGGGTTCGGGAGACCCAGTACTTC
NA,TRBJ1-3,TRBV29-1,NA,CSVDAGFAGNTIYF,TGCAGCGTTGACGCAGGATTTGCTGGAAACACCATATATTTT
few,TRBJ2-1,TRBV15,TRBD2,CATSSRTSGAHNEQFF,TGTGCCACCAGCAGTCGGACTAGCGGCGCCCACAATGAGCAGTTCTTC
few,TRBJ2-1,TRBV27,NA,CASTPWGGLRNNEQFF,TGTGCCAGCACCCCCTGGGGTGGACTACGGAACAATGAGCAGTTCTTC
NA,TRBJ1-4,TRBV30,NA,CAWSGEKLFF,TGTGCCTGGAGTGGTGAAAAACTGTTTTTT
NA,TRBJ2-4,TRBV4-2,TRBD1,CASSLGQDRYENIQYF,TGTGCCAGCAGCCTCGGACAGGATAGATACGAAAACATTCAGTACTTC
NA,TRBJ2-5,TRBV5-4,TRBD2,CASSPAAGGPGETQYF,TGTGCCAGCAGTCCCGCAGCGGGAGGGCCGGGAGAGACCCAGTACTTC
NA,TRBJ2-7,TRBV5-6,NA,CASSWAGRSQGEQYF,TGTGCCAGCAGCTGGGCGGGCCGGTCCCAAGGGGAGCAGTACTTC
NA,TRBJ2-7,TRBV20-1,NA,CSATAYEQYF,TGCAGTGCTACCGCCTACGAGCAGTACTTC
few,TRBJ2-5,TRBV9,NA,CASSVGNLPYQETQYF,TGTGCCAGCAGCGTAGGGAACCTCCCGTACCAAGAGACCCAGTACTTC
NA,TRBJ2-7,TRBV4-3,NA,CASAKGRSWDYEQYF,TGCGCCAGCGCCAAGGGTCGCAGTTGGGACTACGAGCAGTACTTC
few,TRBJ2-7,TRBV7-6,NA,CASSPDSRRDSIHEQYF,TGTGCCAGCAGCCCTGACTCACGGCGGGACAGTATCCACGAGCAGTACTTC
NA,TRBJ2-7,TRBV2,NA,CASRRGTPPYEQYF,TGTGCCAGCAGAAGAGGGACGCCTCCCTACGAGCAGTACTTC
NA,TRBJ2-5,TRBV4-2,NA,CASSLRLGAQETQYF,TGTGCCAGCAGCCTCCGACTCGGCGCCCAAGAGACCCAGTACTTC
few,TRBJ1-2,TRBV6-5,NA,CASSNTGLGYTF,TGTGCCAGCAGTAATACAGGGCTTGGCTACACCTTC
NA,TRBJ2-3,TRBV25-1,TRBD2,CASEGRESIDTQYF,TGTGCCAGCGAGGGGCGGGAGTCCATAGATACGCAGTATTTT
NA,TRBJ2-1,TRBV11-2,TRBD2,CASSPSGRAPAAFF,TGTGCCAGCAGTCCTAGCGGGAGGGCCCCTGCGGCGTTCTTC
many,TRBJ2-4,TRBV5-1,NA,CASSLTQGAKNIQYF,TGCGCCAGCAGCCTGACCCAGGGAGCCAAAAACATTCAGTACTTC
NA,TRBJ2-1,TRBV5-1,NA,CASSLAGSNNEQFF,TGCGCCAGCAGCTTGGCGGGGTCGAACAATGAGCAGTTCTTC
few,TRBJ1-1,TRBV20-1,NA,CSASGAEAFF,TGCAGTGCTTCAGGGGCCGAAGCTTTCTTT
NA,TRBJ1-5,TRBV7-9,TRBD1,CASSTGTGGNQPQHF,TGTGCCAGCAGCACTGGGACAGGGGGCAATCAGCCCCAGCATTTT
few,TRBJ2-7,TRBV23-1,TRBD2,CASTSGTSGSYEQYF,TGCGCCAGCACCTCGGGGACTAGCGGCTCCTACGAGCAGTACTTC
NA,TRBJ2-3,TRBV7-2,NA,CASSLTGVRTDTQYF,TGTGCCAGCAGCTTAACGGGAGTTAGGACAGATACGCAGTATTTT
NA,TRBJ2-1,TRBV30,TRBD2,CAWSISGSLDEQFF,TGTGCCTGGAGTATTAGCGGGAGTTTGGATGAGCAGTTCTTC
few,TRBJ1-1,TRBV30,NA,CAWSYLAPGSTEAFF,TGTGCCTGGAGCTACCTGGCACCTGGGAGCACTGAAGCTTTCTTT
NA,TRBJ2-5,TRBV7-6,NA,CASSNGPETQYF,TGTGCCAGCAGTAACGGGCCAGAGACCCAGTACTTC
NA,TRBJ2-7,TRBV2,NA,CASNDGQSYEQYF,TGTGCCAGCAATGATGGACAGTCCTACGAGCAGTACTTC
NA,TRBJ2-1,TRBV18,NA,CASSPPEGVSEFF,TGTGCCAGCTCACCACCGGAGGGGGTCAGTGAGTTCTTC
NA,TRBJ2-5,TRBV4-1,TRBD1,CASSRPHDPGQGARDQYF,TGCGCCAGCAGCAGACCACACGACCCGGGACAGGGAGCTCGGGACCAGTACTTC